This T cell receptor (beta chain) was sequenced for a study of human T cells and chemical hapten exposure. Study-level points and caveats: PT1 expanded TCR counts correlated positively with patch test score.

On this clonotype itself: Its antigen is unidentified.

This CDR3 is 15 amino acids long. The germline V gene has CDR1 MNHEY and CDR2 SMNVEV (reference sequence). V gave up 2 bases and J gave up 0 bases, with 8 bases separating them. In TCRdb, the RACE reads were re-called with MiXCR into one record per CDR3 protein. The data show 95,000 to 150,000 distinct CDR3 sequences, with 11% seen just once and 2% to 2.5% held by the top ten. Time point of the sample: patch test 3, about 24 weeks after DPC sensitization. Treatment specified: therapeutic diphenylcyclopropenone sensitization with weekly scalp DPC. This TCR derives from a woman in her forties or fifties with alopecia areata. Some clones in this sample may be carry-over from other donors' samples. V is TRBV27 and J is TRBJ1-5, with TRBD1 as a possible D gene (5 bases). The sequences come from whole blood, collected in connection with sensitization to the hapten diphenylcyclopropenone (DPC). DNA for the CDR3: TGTGCCAGCAGTTTAAGGGGTTATAGCAATCAGCCCCAGCATTTT. Translation gives CASSLRGYSNQPQHF.